These T cell receptor beta chains were read from a single sample in a study of T-cell memory formation after mild COVID-19. TCRdb passed the 5' RACE reads through MiXCR, listing each CDR3 protein once. The sample carries approximately 350,000 distinct CDR3 sequences, over 10% recorded once. Sequenced material: PBMCs or a T cell subset sorted from them (not recorded which). These receptors were collected from a man younger than 35 who had mild COVID-19 (a few samples of this study predate the infection). Cell type and time point are not known. The CDR3 runs from the conserved cysteine through the conserved F or W. D genes are given only for firm matches. A clone size is listed for some rows: how often the clone was seen (once, few, many), or a class if it is expanded.

CDR3 DNA	CDR3 protein	J gene	V gene	clone size	D gene
TGTGCCAGCAGTTCCGGGACTAGGGGGGGAATAAATGAGCAGTTCTTC	CASSSGTRGGINEQFF	TRBJ2-1	TRBV7-2	-	TRBD2
TGTGCCAGCAGCCGCGGAACGGGTGTCCTGAACACCGGGGAGCTGTTTTTT	CASSRGTGVLNTGELFF	TRBJ2-2	TRBV14	few	-
TGTGCCAGCCGGAGCGGGGGAAACAATGAGCAGTTCTTC	CASRSGGNNEQFF	TRBJ2-1	TRBV7-9	-	TRBD2
TGCGCCAGCCGCCGAGAGGCCACTAGTTCCTATGGCTACACCTTC	CASRREATSSYGYTF	TRBJ1-2	TRBV5-1	few	-
TGTGCCAGTAGTATAGATCTAATCGGGTCTCGGCATGGCTACACCTTC	CASSIDLIGSRHGYTF	TRBJ1-2	TRBV19	few	-
TGTGCCAGTAGTAATCGGGACAGGGTACGAGAAAAACTGTTTTTT	CASSNRDRVREKLFF	TRBJ1-4	TRBV19	few	TRBD1
TGCAGCGGTGCGGGGGGGACAGATACGCAGTATTTT	CSGAGGTDTQYF	TRBJ2-3	TRBV29-1	-	TRBD2
TGTGCCAGCAGTTACTCAGTGAACACTGAAGCTTTCTTT	CASSYSVNTEAFF	TRBJ1-1	TRBV6-5	many	-
TGCAGCGTTGTCGGGGAGTTAGACGGGAAATCCTACGAGCAGTACTTC	CSVVGELDGKSYEQYF	TRBJ2-7	TRBV29-1	few	-
TGCGCCAGCAGCCGGGACGGTGAAGGCTACACCTTC	CASSRDGEGYTF	TRBJ1-2	TRBV5-1	few	-
TGTGCCAGCAGCCTGGACAGGGGGCGCAGCTCCTATGGCTACACCTTC	CASSLDRGRSSYGYTF	TRBJ1-2	TRBV7-2	many	TRBD1
TGTGCCACCCAACGAGGACGGGATTCACCCCTCCACTTT	CATQRGRDSPLHF	TRBJ1-6	TRBV24-1	-	-
TGTGCCAGCAGCCCGACAGGGTTCCGTCCAGATACGCAGTATTTT	CASSPTGFRPDTQYF	TRBJ2-3	TRBV27	few	TRBD1
TGCGCCAGCAGCTCGAGGACAGGGCCTACGAACACTGAAGCTTTCTTT	CASSSRTGPTNTEAFF	TRBJ1-1	TRBV5-1	-	TRBD1
TGTGCCAGCAGTTACGCGCCGACCTCGAACACTGAAGCTTTCTTT	CASSYAPTSNTEAFF	TRBJ1-1	TRBV6-5	-	-
TGTGCCAGCAGCTTAGTACGTGGAGGGCCTCTAGCCAAAAACATTCAGTACTTC	CASSLVRGGPLAKNIQYF	TRBJ2-4	TRBV7-6	-	-
TGTGCCAGCCCCATCCACATAATCGAACGGCGGGGCTACACCTTC	CASPIHIIERRGYTF	TRBJ1-2	TRBV7-8	few	-
TGTGCCAGCGCAAACCGGGTCGGATACAATGAGCAGTTCTTC	CASANRVGYNEQFF	TRBJ2-1	TRBV2	few	-
TGCGCCAGCAGTGACCGGGGCTACGAGCAGTACTTC	CASSDRGYEQYF	TRBJ2-7	TRBV4-3	many	-
TGCGCCAGCATCGCTTCGGGCGCTTACCACAATGAGCAGTTCTTC	CASIASGAYHNEQFF	TRBJ2-1	TRBV5-1	many	-
TGTGCCAGCATCGGGGGCCCAGAGACCCAGTACTTC	CASIGGPETQYF	TRBJ2-5	TRBV7-9	few	-
TGTGCCTGGAGTGTACGGTCCGAGGCTGGAAACACCATATATTTT	CAWSVRSEAGNTIYF	TRBJ1-3	TRBV30	-	-
TGCAGTGCTTACTCGGACAGGGGGCGTCCACACACCGGGGAGCTGTTTTTT	CSAYSDRGRPHTGELFF	TRBJ2-2	TRBV20-1	few	TRBD1
TGTGCCAGCCGAGCCCGGGGAGGGACCGGGGAGCTGTTTTTT	CASRARGGTGELFF	TRBJ2-2	TRBV12-3/TRBV12-4	-	TRBD2
TGTGCCAGCTCACCCCCACGGGGCGGAGCAGATACGCAGTATTTT	CASSPPRGGADTQYF	TRBJ2-3	TRBV18	many	-
TGTGCCATCAGTGAGTGGGGGGCGTCGGGAAACACCATATATTTT	CAISEWGASGNTIYF	TRBJ1-3	TRBV10-3	-	-
TGTGCCAGCACCCCCGAACAGGGGACCCACAATGAGCAGTTCTTC	CASTPEQGTHNEQFF	TRBJ2-1	TRBV7-3	-	TRBD1